This T cell receptor beta chain was found in a study of T cell responses to AZD1222 COVID-19 vaccine (dated by TCRdb to 2020 to 2022). Background for the entire study: A total of 230 to 250 trial participants underwent TCR sequencing, of whom about 200 had received two doses of AZD1222 and around 25 had received two doses of the MenACWY control vaccine. Enrollment into the trials was organized by age into subgroups of 18-55, 56-69 and 70-plus years, and those subgroups contained approximately 150, 30 and 60 TCR-sequenced participants, respectively. Results and caveats for the whole study, not just this receptor: After two AZD1222 doses, both the breadth and the depth of spike-specific TCRs were significantly higher than at day 0 and than in MenACWY recipients. The 56-69-year group was small, and its depth increase did not reach significance, likely because of low power. Because no samples from the day 14 peak response were available, repertoires could be characterized only after the peak T cell response. Vaccine-associated CD4 TCRs spanned the whole spike protein, with dominant responses in regions 160-218 and 743-854. Reportedly, almost half of the unique spike-specific TCRs recognized epitopes lying outside the regions that are mutated in the B.1.351 and B.1.1.7 variants. Conclusions about previously exposed vaccinees were limited because only five to seven AZD1222 recipients were SARS-CoV-2 seropositive at baseline. Participants were mostly white British, with more females than males. The authors suggested clonal diversity may have been underestimated.

The CDR3 regions of human TCRbeta chains were analyzed by immunosequencing. In the source study's methods: TCRs in the repertoires were compared against a reference library of SARS-CoV-2-specific TCRs that had been generated with the MIRA antigen-specificity platform. Breadth was defined as the fraction of unique TCRs that were SARS-CoV-2-associated, and depth was defined as the fraction of total T cells that were SARS-CoV-2-associated. Using the MIRA data, every spike-specific TCR was mapped to the spike region that the TCR reacted to and assigned to either a CD4 or a CD8 class. Log10-transformed breadth and depth values were compared by one-way ANOVA with Sidak's multiple comparisons tests. The clones in this table, taken by TCRdb from immuneACCESS, are in-frame only. Not every clone is retained; where verified, under half of the shortfall comes from an unresolved V gene, and the cause of the rest is unknown. V and J calls and clone size come straight from that table; D and trimming were deduced from the DNA. The sample records around 130,000 clones, 88% of which are singletons. The ten largest make up roughly a sixth of the sample.

About this clone: Its antigen is not yet known. Nothing much larger sits one base from this clone, and base qualities are not available.

Taken with the paper, the label for time point translates to: baseline before first vaccination. The treatment or condition label, read with the paper, signifies: meningococcal conjugate vaccine given as trial control. The vaccinee samples were drawn from two UK trials, COV001 and COV002, one of which was a single-blind randomized controlled phase 2/3 trial testing AZD1222 (ChAdOx1 nCoV-19) in healthy adults. For TCRbeta chain sequencing, PBMC samples from trial participants were taken at day 0 and at day 28 after the second dose. Trimming removed 2 bases from V and 1 base from J, leaving 7 bases between the germline ends. Reading from cysteine to phenylalanine, the CDR3 counts 14 amino acids. The entry retains the CDR3 DNA only, 42 bases that are in frame from base 1. In the germline V gene, CDR1 corresponds to KGHDR and CDR2 to SFDVKD.

This chain is built from TRBV24-1 and TRBJ2-5; a confident D gene designation cannot be given. This receptor was taken from an adult in good health. Sequencing used peripheral blood, obtained on day 0 of MenACWY control vaccination. The sequenced DNA: TGTGCCACCAGTGATTGGCACGTCCAAGAGACCCAGTACTTC. The resulting protein is CATSDWHVQETQYF.